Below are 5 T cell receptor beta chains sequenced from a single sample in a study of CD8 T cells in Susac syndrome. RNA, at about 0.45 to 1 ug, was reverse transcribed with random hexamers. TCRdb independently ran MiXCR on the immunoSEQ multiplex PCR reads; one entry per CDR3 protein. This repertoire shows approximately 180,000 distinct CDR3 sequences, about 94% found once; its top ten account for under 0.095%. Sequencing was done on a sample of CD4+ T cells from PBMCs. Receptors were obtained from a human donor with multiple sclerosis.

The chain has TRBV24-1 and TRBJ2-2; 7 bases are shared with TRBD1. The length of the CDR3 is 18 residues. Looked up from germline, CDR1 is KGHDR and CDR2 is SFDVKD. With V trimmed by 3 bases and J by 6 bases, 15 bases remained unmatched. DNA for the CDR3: TGTGCCACCAGTGATGCCGGACAGGTGGGGCTAGGCGCCGGGGAGCTGTTTTTT. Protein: CATSDAGQVGLGAGELFF.

The CDR3 DNA sequence: TGTGCCAGCAGTTTTGGAGGGTCTGGGGCCAACGTCCTGACTTTC. Residues: CASSFGGSGANVLTF. The chain carries TRBV27 and TRBJ2-6, with D possibly matching TRBD2 (6 bases). This CDR3 is 15 amino acids long. CDR1 is MNHEY, CDR2 SMNVEV, per germline (reference sequence). V was shortened by 3 bases and J by 1 base, with 7 bases between the two germline ends.

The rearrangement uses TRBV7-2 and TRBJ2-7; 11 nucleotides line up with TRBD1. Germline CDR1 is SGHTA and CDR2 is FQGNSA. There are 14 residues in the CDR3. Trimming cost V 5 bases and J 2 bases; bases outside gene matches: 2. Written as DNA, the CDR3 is TGTGCCAGCAGCCTGGACAGGGGGCCCTACGAGCAGTACTTC. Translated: CASSLDRGPYEQYF.

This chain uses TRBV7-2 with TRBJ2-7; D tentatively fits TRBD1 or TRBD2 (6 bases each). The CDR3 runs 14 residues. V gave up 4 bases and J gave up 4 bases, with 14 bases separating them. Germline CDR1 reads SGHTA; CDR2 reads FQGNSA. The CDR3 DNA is TGTGCCAGCAGCTACTCGAGGGGGGCGTACGAGCAGTACTTC. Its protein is CASSYSRGAYEQYF.

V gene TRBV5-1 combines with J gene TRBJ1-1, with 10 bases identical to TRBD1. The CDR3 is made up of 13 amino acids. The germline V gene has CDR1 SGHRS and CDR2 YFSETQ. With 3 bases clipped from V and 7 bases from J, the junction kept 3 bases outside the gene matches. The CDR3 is CASSSGQGVEAFF. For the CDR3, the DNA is TGCGCCAGCAGCTCAGGACAGGGGGTTGAAGCTTTCTTT.